The 12 T cell receptor beta chains listed next were all sequenced from one sample in a study of blood T cell repertoires in COVID-19. Here immunoSEQ multiplex PCR was the method, and the copy in TCRdb shows in-frame clones only, minus some. The sample lists a few hundred thousand clones, 80% to 85% occurring once. Sequencing was done on a sample of peripheral blood. These TCRs come from a young man with active or convalescent COVID-19.

The rearrangement links TRBV19 to TRBJ1-4; D not resolved. The CDR3 consists of 14 residues. V lost 3 bases and J lost 0, with 5 bases in between. In germline, CDR1 is LNHDA, CDR2 SQIVND (reference sequence). For the CDR3, the DNA is TGTGCCAGTAGTATCGTATCAACTAATGAAAAACTGTTTTTT. Amino acid sequence: CASSIVSTNEKLFF.

The chain links TRBV4-3 to TRBJ2-1, with TRBD2 as a possible D gene (6 bases). Trimming pared 0 bases from V and 0 bases from J, leaving 15 bases between. Germline assignment: CDR1 LGHNA and CDR2 YSLEER. This CDR3 comprises 18 residues. The DNA of the CDR3 is TGCGCCAGCAGCCAAGATGGAGGAGGGATCAGCTCCTACAATGAGCAGTTCTTC. This encodes CASSQDGGGISSYNEQFF.

J is TRBJ2-4 and V is TRBV5-1; 13 nucleotides match TRBD2. The junction had 11 bases not matched to a gene; V was cut back by 0 bases and J by 5 bases. From germline, CDR1 is SGHRS and CDR2 YFSETQ. The CDR3 has 19 amino acids. CDR3 bases: TGCGCCAGCAGCTTGGGACTAGCGGGGGGCCCGGGGTCCCAAAACATTCAGTACTTC. The encoded protein is CASSLGLAGGPGSQNIQYF.

The CDR3 is CASSIGLAGSRTNEQFF. CDR3 DNA: TGTGCCAGTAGTATTGGCCTAGCGGGATCCCGCACCAATGAGCAGTTCTTC. The V gene is TRBV19, the J gene TRBJ2-1; 9 positions match TRBD2. CDR3 length: 17 residues. The germline CDR1 and CDR2 sequences are LNHDA and SQIVND (reference sequence). The V segment lost 3 bases and the J segment 6 bases; nucleotides outside the gene matches: 12.

This sequence joins TRBV5-8 and TRBJ1-2; D gene ambiguous. Trimming left V 9 bases short and J 4 bases short, with 16 bases between. Germline CDR1 is SGHTS and CDR2 is YDEGEE. The CDR3 is made up of 13 amino acids. This CDR3 is CATAQAASYGYTF. The CDR3 bases are TGTGCCACCGCTCAGGCAGCCAGCTATGGCTACACCTTC.

The chain has TRBV7-2 and TRBJ1-4, with 7 bases lining up with TRBD1. The CDR3 has 15 amino acids. J gave up 3 bases and V 4 bases, and 5 bases lay outside the gene matches. CDR1 SGHTA and CDR2 FQGNSA come from the germline V gene. This CDR3 is CASSSRTGPNEKLFF. The CDR3 region has the DNA TGTGCCAGCAGCTCAAGGACAGGCCCTAATGAAAAACTGTTTTTT.

The chain carries TRBV4-1 and TRBJ2-1; D may be TRBD1 (6 bases). Between the trimmed V and J ends, which lost 1 base and 4 bases, there was a span of 14 bases. The germline V gene has CDR1 MGHRA and CDR2 YSYEKL. This CDR3 is built from 16 residues. CDR3 sequence reads: CASSQGAKDRYNEQFF. Written as DNA, the CDR3 is TGCGCCAGCAGCCAAGGCGCGAAGGACAGATACAATGAGCAGTTCTTC.

V usage is TRBV5-4 and J usage is TRBJ1-1, with D uncertain. CDR3 size: 11 residues. CDR1 is SGHNT and CDR2 is YYREEE in the germline V gene (reference sequence). Trimming took 7 bases from V and 1 from J, leaving 5 bases between them. In nucleotides, the CDR3 is TGTGCCAGCCAGTCGAACACTGAAGCTTTCTTT. It translates to CASQSNTEAFF.

The chain carries TRBV7-9 and TRBJ2-3, with D tentatively TRBD2 (6 bases). The CDR3 has 17 residues. V lost 2 bases and J lost 2, with 17 bases in between. From germline, CDR1 is SEHNR and CDR2 FQNEAQ (reference sequence). The CDR3 DNA sequence: TGTGCCAGCAGCTTAAGTCGCGGGGCTGATTCCACAGATACGCAGTATTTT. Its protein is CASSLSRGADSTDTQYF.

The chain has TRBV28 and TRBJ1-2; weak D call: TRBD1 (5 bases). Germline V gene data show CDR1 as MDHEN and CDR2 as SYDVKM. The CDR3 runs 16 residues. Trimming cost V 7 bases and J 1 base, with 19 bases left between them. The DNA for the CDR3 is TGTGCCAGCATCCCCGTCAGGGTTATGGGTAACTATGGCTACACCTTC. Its protein is CASIPVRVMGNYGYTF.

This chain links TRBV4-2 with TRBJ2-3; 13 nucleotides match TRBD2. This CDR3 region has 15 residues. Germline CDR1 LGHNA, CDR2 YNFKEQ. The ends lost 5 bases at V and 4 bases at J; junction bases unmatched: 3. The CDR3 nucleotides are TGTGCCAGCAGCGCAACTAGCGGGGGGGCAGATACGCAGTATTTT. Translating gives CASSATSGGADTQYF.

The V call is TRBV19, the J call TRBJ2-1; TRBD1 matches at 7 bases. V lost 5 bases and J lost 10; bases outside the gene matches: 11. CDR1 is LNHDA, CDR2 SQIVND, per germline (reference sequence). CDR3 length: 14 amino acids. CDR3 residues: CASSLTGVPDEQFF. CDR3 sequence (DNA): TGTGCCAGTAGTCTAACAGGGGTCCCCGACGAGCAGTTCTTC.